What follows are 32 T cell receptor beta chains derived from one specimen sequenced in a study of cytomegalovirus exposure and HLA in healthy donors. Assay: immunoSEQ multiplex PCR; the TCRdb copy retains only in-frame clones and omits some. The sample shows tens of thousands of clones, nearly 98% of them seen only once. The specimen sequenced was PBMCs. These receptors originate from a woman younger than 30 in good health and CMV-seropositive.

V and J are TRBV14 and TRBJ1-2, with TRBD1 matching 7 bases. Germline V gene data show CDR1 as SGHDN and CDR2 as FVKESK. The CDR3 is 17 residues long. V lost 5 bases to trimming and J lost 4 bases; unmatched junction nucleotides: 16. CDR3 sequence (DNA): TGTGCCAGCAGCGCAAGGGGCGTGGGACAGAACACCTATGGCTACACCTTC. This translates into CASSARGVGQNTYGYTF. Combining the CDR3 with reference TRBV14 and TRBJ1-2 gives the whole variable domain EAGVTQFPSHSVIEKGQTVTLRCDPISGHDNLYWYRRVMGKEIKFLLHFVKESKQDESGMPNNRFLAERTGGTYSTLKVQPAELEDSGVYFCASSARGVGQNTYGYTFGSGTRLTVV.

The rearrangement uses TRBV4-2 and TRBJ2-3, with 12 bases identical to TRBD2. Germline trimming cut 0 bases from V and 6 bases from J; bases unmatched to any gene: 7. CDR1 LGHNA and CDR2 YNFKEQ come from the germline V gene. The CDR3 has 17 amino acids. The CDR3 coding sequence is TGTGCCAGCAGCCAAGATGTCCTAGCGGGAGGGGCCGATACGCAGTATTTT. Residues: CASSQDVLAGGADTQYF.

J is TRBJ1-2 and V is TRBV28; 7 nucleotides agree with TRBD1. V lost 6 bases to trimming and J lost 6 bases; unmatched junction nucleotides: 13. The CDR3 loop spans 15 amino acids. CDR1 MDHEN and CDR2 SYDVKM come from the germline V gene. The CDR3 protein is CASRSREWDRHGYTF. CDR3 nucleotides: TGTGCCAGCAGATCCAGGGAGTGGGACAGACATGGCTACACCTTC.

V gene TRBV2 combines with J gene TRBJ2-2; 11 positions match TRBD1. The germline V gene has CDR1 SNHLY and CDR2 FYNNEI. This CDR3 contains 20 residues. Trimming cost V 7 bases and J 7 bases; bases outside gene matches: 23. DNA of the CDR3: TGTGCCAGCATAACCTCCTCTTCGGGACAGGGGGGATCGAGAGGCGGGGAGCTGTTTTTT. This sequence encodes CASITSSSGQGGSRGGELFF.

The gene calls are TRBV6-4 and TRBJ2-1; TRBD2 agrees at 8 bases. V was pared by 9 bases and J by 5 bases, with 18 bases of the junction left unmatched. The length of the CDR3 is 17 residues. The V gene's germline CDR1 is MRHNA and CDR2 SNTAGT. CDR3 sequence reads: CARIPPASGRFHNEQFF. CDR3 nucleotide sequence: TGTGCCAGGATTCCTCCGGCAAGCGGGAGATTCCACAATGAGCAGTTCTTC.

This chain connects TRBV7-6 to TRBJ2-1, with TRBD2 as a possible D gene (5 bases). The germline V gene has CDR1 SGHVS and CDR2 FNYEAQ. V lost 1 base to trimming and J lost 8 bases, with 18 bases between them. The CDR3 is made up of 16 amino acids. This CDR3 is CASSLGNLASVDEQFF. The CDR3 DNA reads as TGTGCCAGCAGCTTAGGAAACCTAGCTTCGGTCGATGAGCAGTTCTTC.

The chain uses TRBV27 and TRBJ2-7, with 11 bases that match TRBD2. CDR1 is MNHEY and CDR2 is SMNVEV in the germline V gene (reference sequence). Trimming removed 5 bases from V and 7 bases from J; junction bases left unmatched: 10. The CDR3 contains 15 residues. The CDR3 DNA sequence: TGTGCCAGCAGTCCTCGACTAGCGGGGCATGAAGAGCAGTACTTC. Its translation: CASSPRLAGHEEQYF.

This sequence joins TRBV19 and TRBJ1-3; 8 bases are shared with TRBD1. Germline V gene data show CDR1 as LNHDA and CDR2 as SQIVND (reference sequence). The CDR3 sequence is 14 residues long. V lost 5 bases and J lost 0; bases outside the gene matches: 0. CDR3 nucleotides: TGTGCCAGTAGTGGGACAGGCTCTGGAAACACCATATATTTT. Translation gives CASSGTGSGNTIYF.

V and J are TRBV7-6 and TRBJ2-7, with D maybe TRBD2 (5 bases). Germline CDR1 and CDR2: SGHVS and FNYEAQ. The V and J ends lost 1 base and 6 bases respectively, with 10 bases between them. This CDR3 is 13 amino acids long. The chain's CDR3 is CASSLVAGSEQYF. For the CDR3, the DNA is TGTGCCAGCAGCTTAGTGGCGGGCTCCGAGCAGTACTTC.

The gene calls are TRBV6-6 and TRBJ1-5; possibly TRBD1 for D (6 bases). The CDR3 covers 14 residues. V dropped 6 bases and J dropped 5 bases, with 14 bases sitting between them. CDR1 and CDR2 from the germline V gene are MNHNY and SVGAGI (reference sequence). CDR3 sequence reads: CASRRTEAYQPQHF. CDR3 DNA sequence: TGTGCCAGCAGACGGACAGAGGCTTATCAGCCCCAGCATTTT.

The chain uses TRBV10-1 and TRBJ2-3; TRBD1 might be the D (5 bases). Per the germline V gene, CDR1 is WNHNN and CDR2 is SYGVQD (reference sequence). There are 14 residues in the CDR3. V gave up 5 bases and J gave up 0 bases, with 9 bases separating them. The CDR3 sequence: CASSSGASTDTQYF. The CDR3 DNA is TGCGCCAGCAGTTCTGGGGCTAGCACAGATACGCAGTATTTT.

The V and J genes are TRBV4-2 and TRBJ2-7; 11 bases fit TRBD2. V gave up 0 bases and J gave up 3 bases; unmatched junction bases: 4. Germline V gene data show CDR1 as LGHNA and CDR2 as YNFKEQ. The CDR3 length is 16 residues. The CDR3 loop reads CASSQETSGASYEQYF. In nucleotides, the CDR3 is TGTGCCAGCAGCCAAGAGACTAGCGGGGCGAGCTACGAGCAGTACTTC.

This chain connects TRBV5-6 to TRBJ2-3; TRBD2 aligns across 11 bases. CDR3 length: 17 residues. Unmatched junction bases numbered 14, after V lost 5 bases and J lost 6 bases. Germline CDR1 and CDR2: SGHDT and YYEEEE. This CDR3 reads CASSVPPLAGDSDTQYF. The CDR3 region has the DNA TGTGCCAGCAGTGTGCCCCCACTAGCGGGAGATAGTGATACGCAGTATTTT.

The CDR3 nucleotides read TGCGCCAGCAGCCCGTCAACAGGGATTTACGAGCAGTACTTC. Protein sequence: CASSPSTGIYEQYF. The chain joins TRBV5-1 to TRBJ2-7; tentatively, D is TRBD1 (6 bases). CDR1 is SGHRS, CDR2 YFSETQ, per germline. The CDR3 spans 14 residues. V gave up 4 bases and J gave up 4 bases, with 15 bases separating them.

The CDR3 loop reads CAIRSGLAGTNTQYF. The CDR3 DNA sequence: TGTGCCATCAGATCCGGACTAGCGGGCACCAATACGCAGTATTTT. This rearrangement joins TRBV10-3 to TRBJ2-3; 11 bases align to TRBD2. The germline V gene has CDR1 ENHRY and CDR2 SYGVKD. The CDR3 is 15 residues long. Losses at the gene ends were 6 bases for V and 7 bases for J; bases not matched to a gene: 9.

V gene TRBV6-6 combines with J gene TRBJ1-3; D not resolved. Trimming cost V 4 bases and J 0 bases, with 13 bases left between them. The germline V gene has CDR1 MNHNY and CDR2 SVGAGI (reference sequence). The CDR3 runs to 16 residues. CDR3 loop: CASSSAGVYSGNTIYF. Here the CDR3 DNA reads TGTGCCAGCAGTTCGGCAGGCGTCTACTCTGGAAACACCATATATTTT.

The CDR3 sequence: CASSPTGTSSETQYF. CDR3 DNA sequence: TGTGCCAGCAGTCCAACCGGGACTAGTTCGGAGACCCAGTACTTC. The gene calls are TRBV7-9 and TRBJ2-5, with 8 bases lining up with TRBD2. The V gene's germline CDR1 is SEHNR and CDR2 FQNEAQ (reference sequence). With 6 bases clipped from V and 5 bases from J, the junction kept 11 bases outside the gene matches. The CDR3 consists of 15 residues.

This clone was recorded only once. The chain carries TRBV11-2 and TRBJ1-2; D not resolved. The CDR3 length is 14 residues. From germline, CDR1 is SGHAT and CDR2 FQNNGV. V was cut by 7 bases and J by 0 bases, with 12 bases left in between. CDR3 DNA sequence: TGTGCCAGCACCTCGGTTTTAGCTAACTATGGCTACACCTTC. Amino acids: CASTSVLANYGYTF.

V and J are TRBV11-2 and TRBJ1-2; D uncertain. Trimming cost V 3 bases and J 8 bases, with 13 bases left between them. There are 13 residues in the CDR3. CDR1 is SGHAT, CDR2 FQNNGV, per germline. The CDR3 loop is CASSFPVPAGYTF. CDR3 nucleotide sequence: TGTGCCAGCAGCTTCCCCGTCCCTGCGGGCTACACCTTC.

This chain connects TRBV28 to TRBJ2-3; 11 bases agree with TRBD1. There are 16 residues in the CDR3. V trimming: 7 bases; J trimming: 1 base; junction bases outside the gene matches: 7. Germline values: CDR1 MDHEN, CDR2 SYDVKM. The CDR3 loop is CASTTRTGGGTDTQYF. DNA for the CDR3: TGTGCCAGCACCACAAGGACAGGGGGCGGCACAGATACGCAGTATTTT.

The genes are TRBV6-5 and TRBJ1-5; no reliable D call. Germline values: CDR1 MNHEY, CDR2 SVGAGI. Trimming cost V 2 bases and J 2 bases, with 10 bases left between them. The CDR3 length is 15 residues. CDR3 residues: CASSYDGSGNQPQHF. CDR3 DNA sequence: TGTGCCAGCAGTTACGACGGGTCGGGCAATCAGCCCCAGCATTTT.

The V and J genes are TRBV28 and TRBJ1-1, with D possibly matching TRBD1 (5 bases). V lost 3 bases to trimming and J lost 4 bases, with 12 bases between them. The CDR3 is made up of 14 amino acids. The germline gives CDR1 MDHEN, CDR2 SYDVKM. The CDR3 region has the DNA TGTGCCAGCAGTTTTTTGGGGGGGGGCACTGAAGCTTTCTTT. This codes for CASSFLGGGTEAFF.

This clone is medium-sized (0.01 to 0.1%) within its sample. Here the CDR3 DNA reads TGCAGCGTTGCATCCGCTAGCTCCCTCTACGAGCAGTACTTC. It specifies CSVASASSLYEQYF. The chain recombines TRBV29-1 with TRBJ2-7, with a possible D match to TRBD2 (5 bases). CDR3 length: 14 amino acids. CDR1 is SQVTM, CDR2 ANQGSEA, per germline. V lost 4 bases and J lost 3, with 16 bases in between.

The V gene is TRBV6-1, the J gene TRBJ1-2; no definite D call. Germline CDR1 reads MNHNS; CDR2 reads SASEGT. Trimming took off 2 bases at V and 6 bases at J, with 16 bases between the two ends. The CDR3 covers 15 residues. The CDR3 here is CASSESAPRVHGYTF. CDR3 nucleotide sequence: TGTGCCAGCAGTGAATCCGCCCCTAGAGTGCATGGCTACACCTTC.

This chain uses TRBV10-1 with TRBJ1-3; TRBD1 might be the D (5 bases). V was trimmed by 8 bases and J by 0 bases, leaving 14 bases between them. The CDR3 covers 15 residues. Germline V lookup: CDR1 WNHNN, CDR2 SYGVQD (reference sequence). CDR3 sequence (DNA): TGCGCCAGCCAAGGTTGGGGCAACTCTGGAAACACCATATATTTT. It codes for CASQGWGNSGNTIYF.

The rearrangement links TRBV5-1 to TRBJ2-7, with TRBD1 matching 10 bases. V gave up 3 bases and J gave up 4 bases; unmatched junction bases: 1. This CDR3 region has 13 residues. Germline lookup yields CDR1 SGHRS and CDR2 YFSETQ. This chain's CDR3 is CASSWDRGYEQYF. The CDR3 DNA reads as TGCGCCAGCAGCTGGGACAGGGGTTACGAGCAGTACTTC.

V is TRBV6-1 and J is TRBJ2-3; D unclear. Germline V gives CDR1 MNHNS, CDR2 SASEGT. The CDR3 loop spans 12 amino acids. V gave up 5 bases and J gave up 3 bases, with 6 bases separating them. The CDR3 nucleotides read TGTGCCAGCAGTATATCTACAGATACGCAGTATTTT. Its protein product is CASSISTDTQYF.

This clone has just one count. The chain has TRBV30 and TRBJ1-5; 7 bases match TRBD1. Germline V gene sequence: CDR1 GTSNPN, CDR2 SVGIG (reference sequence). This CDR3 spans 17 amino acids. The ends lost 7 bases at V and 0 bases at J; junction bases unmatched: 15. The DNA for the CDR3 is TGTGCCTTCACGACAGGGACTTCCCTATATAGCAATCAGCCCCAGCATTTT. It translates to CAFTTGTSLYSNQPQHF.

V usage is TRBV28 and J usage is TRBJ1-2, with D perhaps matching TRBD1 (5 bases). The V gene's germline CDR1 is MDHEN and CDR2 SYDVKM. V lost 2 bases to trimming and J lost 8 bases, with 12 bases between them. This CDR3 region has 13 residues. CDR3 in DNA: TGTGCCAGCAGTTTAGGGGCAGTTGGAGGCTACACCTTC. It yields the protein CASSLGAVGGYTF.

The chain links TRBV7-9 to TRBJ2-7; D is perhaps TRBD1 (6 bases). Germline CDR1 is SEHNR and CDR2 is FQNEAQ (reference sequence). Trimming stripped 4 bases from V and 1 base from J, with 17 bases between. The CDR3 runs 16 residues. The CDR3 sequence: CASSSNRDTISYEQYF. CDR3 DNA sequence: TGTGCCAGCAGCTCTAACCGGGACACCATTTCCTACGAGCAGTACTTC.

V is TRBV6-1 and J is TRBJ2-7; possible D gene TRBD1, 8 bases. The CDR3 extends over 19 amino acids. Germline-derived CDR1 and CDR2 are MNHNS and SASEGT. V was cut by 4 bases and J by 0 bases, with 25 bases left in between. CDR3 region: CASSGSQGARLADSYEQYF. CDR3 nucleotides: TGTGCCAGCAGTGGGTCCCAGGGGGCGCGTCTAGCGGACTCCTACGAGCAGTACTTC.

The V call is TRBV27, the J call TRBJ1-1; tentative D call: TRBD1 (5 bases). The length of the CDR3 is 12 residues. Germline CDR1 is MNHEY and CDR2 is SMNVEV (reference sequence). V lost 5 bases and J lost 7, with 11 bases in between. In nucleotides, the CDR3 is TGTGCCAGCAGTCTGCGGGGGGGTGAAGCTTTCTTT. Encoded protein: CASSLRGGEAFF.